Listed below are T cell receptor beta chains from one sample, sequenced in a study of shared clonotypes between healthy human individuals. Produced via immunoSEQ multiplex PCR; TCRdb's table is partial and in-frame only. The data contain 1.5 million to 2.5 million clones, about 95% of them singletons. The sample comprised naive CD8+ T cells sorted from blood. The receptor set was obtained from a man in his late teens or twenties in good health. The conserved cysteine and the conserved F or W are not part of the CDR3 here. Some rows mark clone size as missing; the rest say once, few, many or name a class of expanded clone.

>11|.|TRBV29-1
SAAQGTSYEQY
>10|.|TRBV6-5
ARGRVHEKLF
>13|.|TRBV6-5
ASSSLDRVTDTQY
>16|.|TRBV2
ASSASHPVAQGEQPQH
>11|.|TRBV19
ASSPGLYYEQY
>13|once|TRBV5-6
ASSLELAASYEQY
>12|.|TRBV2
ASGMSDSKETQY
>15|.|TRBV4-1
ASSHPLGGSSYNEQF
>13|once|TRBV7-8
ASSPTQNPVNEQF
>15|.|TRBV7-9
ASSLEGLATSTGELF
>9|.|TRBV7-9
ASSANYGYT
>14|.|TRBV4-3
ASSQVRGNPTYGYT
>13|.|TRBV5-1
ASSLGLAAAYEQY
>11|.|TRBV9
ASSVASGGAQY
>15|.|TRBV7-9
ASSLGTGGTGNTEAF
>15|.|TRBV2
ASSGSLAGGFTDTQY
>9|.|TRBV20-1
SAEEQGGLF
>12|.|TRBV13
ASSLAGGLREQY
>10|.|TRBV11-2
ASGEGGQPQH
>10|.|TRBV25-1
ASSEYEDKLF
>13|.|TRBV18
ASSPPGQGTDTQY
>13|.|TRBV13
ASRGWGSDTGELF
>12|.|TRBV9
ASSPPGLGETQY
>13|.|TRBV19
ASSGTSGEQETQY
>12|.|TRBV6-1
ASSEIRRDEKLF
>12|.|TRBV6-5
ATQDNANTGELF
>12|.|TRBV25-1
ASSLGRALDTQY
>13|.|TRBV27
ASSLIGPRVGEQY
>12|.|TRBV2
ASGLGGRAGEQY
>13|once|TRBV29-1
SVELQGLLTDTQY
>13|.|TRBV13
ASSLEQVSGNTIY
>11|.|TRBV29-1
SVVGTSTYEQY
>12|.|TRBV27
ASSSQVVAYEQY
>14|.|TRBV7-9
ASSTGLAGNTGELF
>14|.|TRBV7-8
ASSFSSDSGANVLT
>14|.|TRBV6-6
ASSYDGQGAYAEAF
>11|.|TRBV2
ASSATTGIEQF
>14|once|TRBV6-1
ASSAIRTGGAYEQY
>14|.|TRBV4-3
ASSQDAPGQDHEQY
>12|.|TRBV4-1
ASSQVQGGNEQF
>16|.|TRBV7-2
ASSFRPGDRGLDSPLH
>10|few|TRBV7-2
ASSLGSQPQH
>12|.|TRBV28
ASSSLLRANGYT
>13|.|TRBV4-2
ASSQEASGTYEQY